This record covers a single T cell receptor beta chain. Selected positively for CCR7 and CD45RO-negative, naive CD8 cells excluded terminally differentiated effector memory CD45RA+ cells. The data originate from a study of shared clonotypes between healthy human individuals. This CDR3 region has 14 residues. The V gene's germline CDR1 is SQVTM and CDR2 ANQGSEA. Trimming removed 7 bases at V and 1 base at J, with 13 bases between. Running of the assay took place at deep level. Clones were sequenced by immunoSEQ multiplex PCR, and TCRdb holds only the in-frame ones, with some missing. The table shows over 2 million clones, with less than 95% occurring only once.

This sequence originates from a young man in good health. Sequencing was carried out using naive CD8+ T cells sorted from blood. The chain is built from TRBV29-1 and TRBJ1-4, with D possibly matching TRBD1 (6 bases). In DNA form, the CDR3 reads TGCAGCGCGAGAGGGGGTGGAACTAATGAAAAACTGTTTTTT. This gives the protein CSARGGGTNEKLFF.